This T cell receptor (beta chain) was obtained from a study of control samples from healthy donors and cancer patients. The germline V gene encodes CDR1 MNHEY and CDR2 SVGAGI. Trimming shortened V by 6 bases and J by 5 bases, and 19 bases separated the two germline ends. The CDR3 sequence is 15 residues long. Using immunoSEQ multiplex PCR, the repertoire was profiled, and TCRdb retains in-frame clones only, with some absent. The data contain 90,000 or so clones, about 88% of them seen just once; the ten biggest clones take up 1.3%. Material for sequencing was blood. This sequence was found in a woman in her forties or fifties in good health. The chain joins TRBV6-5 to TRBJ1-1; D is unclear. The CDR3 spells CASRRGQVGGTEAFF. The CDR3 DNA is TGTGCCAGCAGACGTGGGCAGGTTGGTGGGACTGAAGCTTTCTTT.